This passage covers 20 T cell receptor beta chains from one sample sequenced in a study of response to subunit inactivated influenza vaccine. TCRdb processed the RT-PCR reads anew with MiXCR; each CDR3 protein has one entry. The sample consists of about 780,000 distinct CDR3 sequences, 18% of them appearing once. The sequencing here drew on PBMCs from blood, taken around 5 days after vaccination. These receptors all stem from a man aged 50 to 60 who received an inactivated influenza vaccine.

This clonotype has more than one count but fewer than ten. The chain joins TRBV20-1 to TRBJ1-6, with TRBD1 as a possible D gene (6 bases). Germline-derived CDR1 and CDR2 are DFQATT and SNEGSKA (reference sequence). Trimming shortened V by 4 bases and J by 5 bases, and 12 bases separated the two germline ends. The CDR3 has 14 residues. The CDR3 DNA reads TGCAGTGCTATAACAGGGCTGAATAATTCACCCCTCCACTTT. Amino acid sequence: CSAITGLNNSPLHF.

This clonotype came up a few times. This chain links TRBV18 with TRBJ2-1, with 7 bases aligning to TRBD2. J was trimmed by 0 bases and V by 1 base; bases with no gene match: 12. Looked up from germline, CDR1 is KGHSH and CDR2 is LQKENI. The CDR3 contains 19 residues. For the CDR3, the DNA is TGTGCCAGCTCACCACTACCGGGGGGTACTTCAAGCTCCTACAATGAGCAGTTCTTC. This translates into CASSPLPGGTSSSYNEQFF.

The chain is built from TRBV11-2 and TRBJ2-7, with TRBD1 identical over 9 bases. The CDR3 has 16 residues. Germline V gene data show CDR1 as SGHAT and CDR2 as FQNNGV. V shed 1 base, J shed 2 bases, and the junction held 6 bases outside the gene matches. The CDR3 coding sequence is TGTGCCAGCAGCTTAGTTTTGTACAGGGGGCCCTACGAGCAGTACTTC. Amino acid sequence: CASSLVLYRGPYEQYF.

This clonotype has at least ten counts. The chain employs TRBV20-1 and TRBJ1-1; TRBD1 matches at 8 bases. J gave up 4 bases and V 5 bases, and 3 bases lay outside the gene matches. The CDR3 consists of 12 residues. Per the germline V gene, CDR1 is DFQATT and CDR2 is SNEGSKA (reference sequence). CDR3 sequence (DNA): TGCAGTGCTTCGGACAGGGTCACTGAAGCTTTCTTT. It encodes CSASDRVTEAFF.

The chain couples TRBV2 to TRBJ2-5, with D unclear. The V and J ends lost 2 bases and 9 bases respectively, with 7 bases between them. Germline lookup yields CDR1 SNHLY and CDR2 FYNNEI. This CDR3 comprises 11 residues. CDR3 sequence reads: CASSETISQYF. The CDR3 DNA follows: TGTGCCAGCAGTGAAACTATCTCCCAGTACTTC.

The chain uses TRBV7-2 and TRBJ2-1; maybe TRBD2 (6 bases). Germline CDR1 is SGHTA and CDR2 is FQGNSA. This CDR3 is 15 amino acids long. Trimming pared 5 bases from V and 10 bases from J, leaving 21 bases between. The CDR3 nucleotides are TGTGCCAGCAGCGCTCCTCCGGGACTCCTCGCCGAGCAGTTCTTC. It translates to CASSAPPGLLAEQFF.

There are a few counts of this clonotype. The chain has TRBV5-6 and TRBJ1-6; tentative D call: TRBD1 (6 bases). V was shortened by 2 bases and J by 10 bases, with 13 bases between the two germline ends. This CDR3 has 14 residues. Germline loops: CDR1 SGHDT, CDR2 YYEEEE. DNA of the CDR3: TGTGCCAGCAGCTTATACTCAGGGGAATCACCCCTCCACTTT. Its protein is CASSLYSGESPLHF.

The chain employs TRBV12-3 or TRBV12-4 and TRBJ2-7, with TRBD1 identical over 8 bases. The trim removed 8 bases at V and 1 base at J, leaving 10 bases unmatched. The CDR3 spans 15 residues. DNA for the CDR3: TGTGCCAGCCCTAGAGGGGACAGGAGATCCTACGAGCAGTACTTC. Translation: CASPRGDRRSYEQYF.

This clonotype was counted ten times or more. The V gene is TRBV12-3 or TRBV12-4, the J gene TRBJ1-1; a weak D match, TRBD1 (6 bases). Trimming shortened V by 4 bases and J by 3 bases, and 9 bases separated the two germline ends. The CDR3 runs 13 residues. DNA for the CDR3: TGTGCCAGCAGTTCAACAGGGTACACTGAAGCTTTCTTT. The encoded protein is CASSSTGYTEAFF.

This clonotype was seen once. CDR3 DNA: TGCAGCATCCGGGACACTCACTCGACTACCGGGGAGCTGTTTTTT. Protein: CSIRDTHSTTGELFF. The V gene is TRBV29-1, the J gene TRBJ2-2; perhaps TRBD1 as D (6 bases). Trimming removed 8 bases from V and 5 bases from J, with 21 bases in between. This CDR3 has 15 residues. Germline V CDR1 and CDR2: SQVTM, ANQGSEA.

The chain recombines TRBV6-6 with TRBJ2-7; D is undetermined. Germline V gene lookup returns CDR1 MNHNY and CDR2 SVGAGI (reference sequence). The CDR3 is 13 amino acids. Trimming cost V 5 bases and J 2 bases, with 10 bases left between them. The CDR3 DNA reads TGTGCCAGCAGTCGGAGTTACACCTACGAGCAGTACTTC. Protein product: CASSRSYTYEQYF.

This clonotype was seen ten or more times. V gene TRBV7-2 combines with J gene TRBJ2-5; TRBD2 might be the D (6 bases). V lost 4 bases and J 4 bases, leaving 19 bases between the germline ends. The germline CDR1 and CDR2 sequences are SGHTA and FQGNSA. The CDR3 is 16 amino acids. CDR3 DNA: TGTGCCAGCAGCTCAGACGCGGGACTTTTAGGAGAGACCCAGTACTTC. This gives the protein CASSSDAGLLGETQYF. Based on the CDR3 plus reference TRBV7-2 and TRBJ2-5, the full variable domain is GAGVSQSPSNKVTEKGKDVELRCDPISGHTALYWYRQSLGQGLEFLIYFQGNSAPDKSGLPSDRFSAERTGGSVSTLTIQRTQQEDSAVYLCASSSDAGLLGETQYFGPGTRLLVL.

J is TRBJ1-2 and V is TRBV7-9, with 9 bases lining up with TRBD1. The junction had 11 bases not matched to a gene; V was cut back by 5 bases and J by 4 bases. There are 16 residues in the CDR3. Germline V gene sequence: CDR1 SEHNR, CDR2 FQNEAQ (reference sequence). CDR3 in DNA: TGTGCCAGCAGCCCCCTCAATGACAGGGGGACCTATGGCTACACCTTC. This sequence encodes CASSPLNDRGTYGYTF.

This clonotype was recorded a few times. The chain has TRBV29-1 and TRBJ1-5; 11 bases line up with TRBD1. V was pared by 6 bases and J by 6 bases, with 4 bases of the junction left unmatched. The CDR3 is 13 residues long. CDR1 is SQVTM and CDR2 is ANQGSEA in the germline V gene. The CDR3 spells CSVGQGAAQPQHF. As DNA, the CDR3 is TGCAGCGTAGGACAGGGGGCGGCTCAGCCCCAGCATTTT.

This clonotype was counted many times. DNA of the CDR3: TGTGCCAGCAGCCTTCTAGCGGACCAGGATACGCAGTATTTT. Translation: CASSLLADQDTQYF. The V and J genes are TRBV12-3 or TRBV12-4 and TRBJ2-3; TRBD2 agrees at 7 bases. Losses at the gene ends were 6 bases for V and 6 bases for J; bases not matched to a gene: 9. The CDR3 sequence is 14 residues long.

Concerning this clonotype: Given a much more abundant clone one base away, this may be a read error. The rearrangement joins TRBV20-1 to TRBJ1-5; TRBD1 matches at 10 bases. Germline V gives CDR1 DFQATT, CDR2 SNEGSKA (reference sequence). The CDR3 totals 13 residues. The CDR3 loop reads CNAGTGGNQPQHF. The CDR3, as DNA: TGCAATGCCGGGACAGGGGGCAATCAGCCCCAGCATTTT.

This clonotype has a handful of counts. The chain recombines TRBV6-2 or TRBV6-3 with TRBJ2-1; the D gene is possibly TRBD2 (5 bases). Per germline, CDR1 MNHEY and CDR2 SVGEGT. The CDR3 is 16 amino acids. The V end lost 0 bases, the J end lost 0 bases, and 9 bases lay between the germline ends. Here the CDR3 reads CASSYSPGSSYNEQFF. For the CDR3, the DNA is TGTGCCAGCAGTTACTCGCCGGGAAGCTCCTACAATGAGCAGTTCTTC.

This clonotype was observed a few times. This chain connects TRBV7-2 to TRBJ2-7; D gene uncertain. In germline, CDR1 is SGHTA, CDR2 FQGNSA. The CDR3 is 14 amino acids. V dropped 1 base and J dropped 6 bases, with 13 bases sitting between them. In DNA, the CDR3 is TGTGCCAGCAGCTTAGAGGGTGCTCCCGTCGAGCAGTACTTC. Amino acids: CASSLEGAPVEQYF.

A word on this clonotype: One end of the junction fails to match germline, which may point to a read error. The chain uses TRBV28 and TRBJ2-6; 7 bases agree with TRBD1. The CDR3 has 15 amino acids. CDR1 and CDR2 (germline): MDHEN, SYDVKM. CDR3: CASRQGPAGANVLTF. CDR3 sequence (DNA): TGTGCCAGCAGACAGGGGCCCGCTGGCGCCAACGTCCTGACTTTC.

The table lists this clonotype with a few counts. This chain connects TRBV12-3 or TRBV12-4 to TRBJ2-1; D may be TRBD2 (5 bases). This CDR3 has 14 residues. The ends were cut back, 5 bases at V and 9 bases at J, with 17 bases in the middle. The CDR3 protein is CASSPGLYRVEQFF. CDR3 sequence (DNA): TGTGCCAGCAGTCCAGGACTCTATAGGGTTGAGCAGTTCTTC.